The entry below describes one T cell receptor (beta chain). J lost 2 bases, V lost 0 bases, and 20 bases had no gene match. The length of the CDR3 is 21 residues. This entry belongs to a study of blood T cell repertoires in COVID-19. Libraries were prepared by immunoSEQ multiplex PCR; TCRdb keeps only in-frame clonotypes and omits some of them. This table holds 150,000 to 200,000 clones, around nine tenths found once. Sequencing was performed on peripheral blood. The receptor was isolated from a man between 65 and 85 years old with acute or convalescent COVID-19. The chain carries TRBV23-1 and TRBJ2-5, with 8 bases fitting TRBD2. TRBV23-1 is treated as an ORF (open reading frame) with a function not yet certain. The CDR3 loop is CASSQSLELFGGGSQQETQYF. The CDR3 DNA is TGCGCCAGCAGTCAATCGCTCGAGCTGTTTGGCGGGGGGTCTCAACAAGAGACCCAGTACTTC.